The TCR beta chain under discussion was sequenced for a study of blood T cell repertoires in COVID-19. Worth noting for this clone: At one of its ends the junction is not consistent with the germline gene, which may arise from a read error. Other DNA sequences from this sample encode an identical CDR3 as well.

This CDR3 contains 15 residues. CDR1 is SGHTA and CDR2 is FQGNSA in the germline V gene. Enrolled through a virtual design, the participants were between roughly 18 and 95 years of age and came from approximately 25 US areas. Original analysis: For nucleated cells, counts were estimated from reference gene primer amplification. The data were produced by immunoSEQ multiplex PCR, yet TCRdb's version contains in-frame clones alone and is incomplete. That table supplies the V and J calls and clone size; D and trimming were determined from the DNA. The sample shows approximately 250,000 clones, 88% of them seen only once.

Sequencing used PBMCs or T cells enriched from blood (not recorded which). The rearrangement joins TRBV7-2 to TRBJ2-7; 9 bases are a match to TRBD2. The clonotype was recovered from a woman between 35 and 50 years old who had been exposed to COVID-19. The CDR3: CASSLIGGGAYEQYF. CDR3 in DNA: TGTGCCAGCAGCTTAATAGGCGGGGGGGCCTACGAGCAGTACTTT.